Each of the 8 T cell receptor beta chains below was sequenced from the same sample in a study of blood T cell repertoires in COVID-19. Sequencing was performed with immunoSEQ multiplex PCR; in TCRdb, only in-frame clones are kept and a portion is missing. The sample lists 500,000 or so clones, about nine tenths occurring once. The sample taken for sequencing was PBMCs or T cells enriched from blood (not recorded which). The receptors were sampled from a woman under 30 who had recovered from COVID-19.

V gene TRBV9 combines with J gene TRBJ2-5; 11 bases map to TRBD2. Germline V CDR1 and CDR2: SGDLS, YYNGEE. The CDR3 totals 16 residues. Trimming cost V 4 bases and J 0 bases; bases outside gene matches: 5. CDR3 amino acids: CASSSLAGGYQETQYF. The CDR3 DNA is TGTGCCAGCAGCTCCCTAGCGGGGGGCTACCAAGAGACCCAGTACTTC.

The V and J genes are TRBV5-6 and TRBJ1-5; 12 bases map to TRBD1. This CDR3 has 15 amino acids. CDR1 is SGHDT and CDR2 is YYEEEE in the germline V gene. V lost 4 bases, J lost 7 bases, and 6 bases stayed unmatched. The CDR3 sequence: CASSAGTGGAQPQHF. DNA for the CDR3: TGTGCCAGCAGCGCGGGGACAGGGGGCGCGCAGCCCCAGCATTTT. Full variable domain (rest looked up from reference TRBV5-6 and TRBJ1-5): DAGVTQSPTHLIKTRGQQVTLRCSPKSGHDTVSWYQQALGQGPQFIFQYYEEEERQRGNFPDRFSGHQFPNYSSELNVNALLLGDSALYLCASSAGTGGAQPQHFGDGTRLSIL.

This clone was counted once. The chain has TRBV7-8 and TRBJ2-7, with D perhaps TRBD2 (7 bases). Germline V gene lookup returns CDR1 SGHVS and CDR2 FQNEAQ. The length of the CDR3 is 15 residues. V gave up 5 bases and J gave up 2 bases, with 16 bases separating them. CDR3 sequence: CASSPGGTQTYEQYF. DNA of the CDR3: TGTGCCAGCAGCCCCGGGGGGACACAGACCTACGAGCAGTACTTC.

Of note for this clone: The same CDR3 is also encoded by other DNA sequences in this sample. CDR3 coding DNA: TGCGCCAGCAGCTTGGGTTCAGTCCAGGAGACCCAGTACTTC. Translating gives CASSLGSVQETQYF. V gene TRBV5-1 combines with J gene TRBJ2-5, with D unresolved. V lost 0 bases, J lost 5 bases, and 11 bases lay in between. Germline V CDR1 and CDR2: SGHRS, YFSETQ. The CDR3 extends over 14 amino acids.

V usage is TRBV9 and J usage is TRBJ1-2; TRBD1 matches 9 bases. The CDR3 has 15 residues. V lost 4 bases, J lost 1 base, and 5 bases stayed unmatched. Germline values: CDR1 SGDLS, CDR2 YYNGEE. CDR3 in DNA: TGTGCCAGCAGCTTACAGGGGGCCCTTAACTATGGCTACACCTTC. Amino acid sequence: CASSLQGALNYGYTF.

V and J are TRBV24-1 and TRBJ2-1, with 8 bases identical to TRBD1. CDR3 size: 13 residues. Trimming cost V 9 bases and J 7 bases; bases outside gene matches: 7. Germline CDR1 and CDR2: KGHDR and SFDVKD. CDR3 residues: CATLDRVGNEQFF. The CDR3 DNA sequence: TGTGCCACCTTGGACAGGGTCGGAAATGAGCAGTTCTTC.

The gene calls are TRBV7-6 and TRBJ1-1; no clear D gene. The CDR3 has 14 residues. Germline V gene data show CDR1 as SGHVS and CDR2 as FNYEAQ. Deletions cut 7 bases from V and 1 base from J, with 13 bases between. The CDR3 nucleotides are TGTGCCAGCACCGTACTTTCTACGAACACTGAAGCTTTCTTT. This encodes CASTVLSTNTEAFF.

J is TRBJ2-7 and V is TRBV5-6; 10 nucleotides line up with TRBD1. In germline, CDR1 is SGHDT, CDR2 YYEEEE. V lost 4 bases, J lost 4 bases, and 5 bases stayed unmatched. The CDR3 is made up of 14 amino acids. The CDR3 DNA follows: TGTGCCAGCAGCCCACGGACAGGGGGTTACGAGCAGTACTTC. Its protein is CASSPRTGGYEQYF.